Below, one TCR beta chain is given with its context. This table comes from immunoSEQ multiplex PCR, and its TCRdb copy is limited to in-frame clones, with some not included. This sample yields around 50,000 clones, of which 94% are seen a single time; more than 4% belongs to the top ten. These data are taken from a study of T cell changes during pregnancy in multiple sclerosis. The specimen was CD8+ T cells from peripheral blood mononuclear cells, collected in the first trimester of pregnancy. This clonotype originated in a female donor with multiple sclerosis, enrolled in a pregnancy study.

The CDR3 nucleotides read TGTGCCAGCAGCCAGGGACAGGGGGGTGAGCAGTACTTC. It encodes CASSQGQGGEQYF. This chain connects TRBV6-5 to TRBJ2-7; 11 bases fit TRBD1. The J segment lost 7 bases and the V segment lost 6 bases, leaving 5 bases of the junction unmatched. The CDR3 is made up of 13 amino acids. CDR1 is MNHEY and CDR2 is SVGAGI in the germline V gene.